The entry below describes one T cell receptor beta chain. This sample is drawn from a study of OX40 agonist ivuxolimab in advanced cancers. At cycle 4 day 1, cycle 7 day 1, and baseline, blood was sampled. Libraries were prepared by immunoSEQ multiplex PCR; TCRdb keeps only in-frame clonotypes and omits some of them. The table has about 26,000 clones, 65% to 80% seen once. CDR1 SEHNR and CDR2 FQNEAQ come from the germline V gene (reference sequence). CDR3 length equals 13 residues. Deletions cut 1 base from V and 7 bases from J, with 10 bases between. The sequences come from CD4+ or CD8+ T cells sorted from blood, collected in a trial of the OX40 agonist ivuxolimab. The clonotype comes from an adult with an advanced solid tumor such as melanoma, head and neck, liver or kidney cancer. The rearrangement joins TRBV7-9 to TRBJ1-2; D is unclear. The DNA of the CDR3 is TGTGCCAGCAGCTTAGAGGGAACTGGTGGCTACACCTTC. It is translated as CASSLEGTGGYTF.